The subject of this entry is one T cell receptor (beta chain). The data were taken from a study of shared clonotypes between healthy human individuals. Terminally differentiated effector memory CD45RA+ cells were excluded by CCR7 positive selection of CD45RO-negative cells. The assay was immunoSEQ multiplex PCR, and TCRdb's table has in-frame clones only and misses some. This table has hundreds of thousands of clones, 92% appearing once. CDR1 and CDR2 (germline): MNHNS, SASEGT. J was trimmed by 3 bases and V by 1 base; bases with no gene match: 3. There are 15 residues in the CDR3. Sequencing was performed on naive CD8+ T cells sorted from blood. The rearrangement joins TRBV6-1 to TRBJ1-5, with 7 bases matching TRBD1. The TCR originated in a man younger than 45 in good health. Written as DNA, the CDR3 is TGTGCCAGCAGTGAAGGGGACAGCTCCAATCAGCCCCAGCATTTT. It is translated as CASSEGDSSNQPQHF.